These 18 T cell receptor beta chains came from one sample sequenced in a study of T cell repertoires in cytomegalovirus infection. These receptors' antigens are unknown. One entry per CDR3 protein, called by TCRdb with MiXCR from the reads. Altogether 100,000 to 150,000 distinct CDR3 sequences are present, roughly a quarter being singletons, with the ten largest covering roughly 35%. Source material: PBMCs, sequenced either directly or after in vitro stimulation (not recorded which). Source of these receptors: a human donor in good health (CMV status not recorded). Some clones in this sample may be carry-over from other donors' samples.

This clonotype was counted ten times or more. The chain recombines TRBV7-8 with TRBJ2-3; the D gene is possibly TRBD1 (6 bases). The V end lost 5 bases, the J end lost 15 bases, and 27 bases lay between the germline ends. Per germline, CDR1 SGHVS and CDR2 FQNEAQ. This CDR3 has 15 residues. CDR3 loop: CASSPLEDSFLKKYF. The CDR3 DNA reads as TGTGCCAGCAGCCCATTAGAGGACAGTTTCCTTAAGAAATATTTT.

The V gene is TRBV12-3 or TRBV12-4, the J gene TRBJ1-6, with TRBD1 matching 7 bases. V dropped 6 bases and J dropped 10; count of bases not matched to a gene: 12. The CDR3 loop spans 15 amino acids. This CDR3 reads CASRASGTVDSPLHF. CDR3 DNA sequence: TGTGCCAGCAGAGCTTCCGGGACAGTCGACTCACCCCTCCACTTT.

V and J are TRBV2 and TRBJ2-1; 14 bases fit TRBD2. Germline CDR1 SNHLY, CDR2 FYNNEI. The CDR3 loop spans 15 amino acids. The V segment lost 4 bases and the J segment 8 bases; nucleotides outside the gene matches: 4. CDR3 region: CASSVGTSGSHEQFF. Written as DNA, the CDR3 is TGTGCCAGCAGTGTAGGGACTAGCGGGAGTCATGAGCAGTTCTTC.

This rearrangement joins TRBV12-3 or TRBV12-4 to TRBJ2-7; 8 nucleotides align to TRBD2. There are 14 residues in the CDR3. The V and J ends lost 4 bases and 3 bases, in that order; junction bases with no gene match: 5. As DNA, the CDR3 is TGTGCCAGCAGTTCTAGCGGGTCCAACTACGAGCAGTACTTC. Encoded protein: CASSSSGSNYEQYF.

The chain links TRBV4-3 to TRBJ1-4; D possibly corresponds to TRBD1 (6 bases). This CDR3 is 15 amino acids long. V gave up 0 bases and J gave up 7 bases, with 12 bases separating them. The germline gives CDR1 LGHNA, CDR2 YSLEER. The CDR3 region is CASSQEGGASEKLFF. CDR3 nucleotide sequence: TGCGCCAGCAGCCAAGAGGGGGGGGCGAGTGAAAAACTGTTTTTT.

The V call is TRBV7-8, the J call TRBJ2-7, with 11 bases identical to TRBD2. The CDR3 extends over 15 amino acids. With 7 bases clipped from V and 1 base from J, the junction kept 6 bases outside the gene matches. CDR1 is SGHVS, CDR2 FQNEAQ, per germline. The CDR3 sequence: CASTALAGGSYEQYF. DNA for the CDR3: TGTGCCAGCACCGCGTTAGCGGGAGGGTCCTACGAGCAGTACTTC.

There are a few counts of this clonotype. The chain uses TRBV28 and TRBJ1-2, with D possibly being TRBD1 (5 bases). The CDR3 has 15 amino acids. V dropped 6 bases and J dropped 6 bases, with 20 bases sitting between them. Germline V gene sequence: CDR1 MDHEN, CDR2 SYDVKM. For the CDR3, the DNA is TGTGCCAGCAGCTCAGACAGAGCCCCAAATAATGGCTACACCTTC. This sequence encodes CASSSDRAPNNGYTF.

The CDR3 loop reads CASSLAPDTQYF. The CDR3 DNA is TGTGCCAGCAGCTTAGCACCGGATACGCAGTATTTT. The V call is TRBV7-8, the J call TRBJ2-3, with D hard to call. The CDR3 loop spans 12 amino acids. Germline lookup yields CDR1 SGHVS and CDR2 FQNEAQ. Trimming shortened V by 0 bases and J by 6 bases, and 4 bases separated the two germline ends.

The chain is built from TRBV7-3 and TRBJ1-1; D not resolved. The germline V gene has CDR1 SGHTA and CDR2 FQGTGA. Between the trimmed V and J ends, which lost 0 bases and 1 base, there was a span of 9 bases. The CDR3 length is 15 residues. This CDR3 reads CASSLTSGPNTEAFF. DNA of the CDR3: TGTGCCAGCAGCTTAACTTCAGGACCGAACACTGAAGCTTTCTTT.

The rearrangement uses TRBV20-1 and TRBJ2-3, with 9 nucleotides matching TRBD2. There are 15 residues in the CDR3. Trimming took 2 bases from V and 5 from J; bases not matched to a gene: 8. Germline V gene data show CDR1 as DFQATT and CDR2 as SNEGSKA (reference sequence). The CDR3 region is CSARWVAGVVDTQYF. DNA for the CDR3: TGCAGTGCTAGATGGGTAGCGGGAGTAGTAGATACGCAGTATTTT.

In this sample, this clonotype turned up many times. This chain joins TRBV7-6 and TRBJ2-3; 9 bases map to TRBD2. CDR1 is SGHVS and CDR2 is FNYEAQ in the germline V gene. The CDR3 contains 16 residues. The junction had 5 bases not matched to a gene; V was cut back by 2 bases and J by 2 bases. CDR3 sequence: CASSLSREGTTDTQYF. The CDR3 DNA is TGTGCCAGCAGCTTATCGCGGGAGGGAACCACAGATACGCAGTATTTT.

V is TRBV20-1 and J is TRBJ1-6, with 9 bases lining up with TRBD1. Germline V gene lookup returns CDR1 DFQATT and CDR2 SNEGSKA (reference sequence). Losses at the gene ends were 7 bases for V and 9 bases for J; bases not matched to a gene: 19. The CDR3 has 17 amino acids. The CDR3 reads CSVLRGTGLSRGSPLHF. The CDR3 DNA sequence: TGCAGTGTCCTCCGGGGGACAGGGTTGAGTCGGGGTTCACCCCTCCACTTT.

The chain joins TRBV6-5 to TRBJ1-1; a possible D gene is TRBD1 (5 bases). The CDR3 contains 13 residues. V dropped 7 bases and J dropped 4 bases, with 13 bases sitting between them. Germline values: CDR1 MNHEY, CDR2 SVGAGI. The CDR3: CASTQGRLTEAFF. The CDR3 DNA is TGTGCCAGCACCCAGGGCCGTCTCACTGAAGCTTTCTTT.

This clonotype was picked up many times. The genes are TRBV7-8 and TRBJ1-2; 8 positions agree with TRBD1. V lost 1 base and J lost 2; bases outside the gene matches: 0. Germline CDR1 SGHVS, CDR2 FQNEAQ. This CDR3 is built from 14 residues. For the CDR3, the DNA is TGTGCCAGCAGCTTAGGACAGGGGAACTATGGCTACACCTTC. As protein: CASSLGQGNYGYTF.

This clonotype came up many times. The chain is built from TRBV7-2 and TRBJ2-1, with unresolved D. Trimming removed 2 bases at V and 6 bases at J, with 2 bases between. This CDR3 spans 11 amino acids. CDR1 and CDR2 (germline): SGHTA, FQGNSA. The chain's CDR3 is CASSLPNEQFF. The CDR3 bases are TGTGCCAGCAGCTTACCCAATGAGCAGTTCTTC.

This rearrangement joins TRBV7-9 to TRBJ2-7; tentatively, D is TRBD1 (6 bases). This CDR3 has 15 amino acids. Per the germline V gene, CDR1 is SEHNR and CDR2 is FQNEAQ (reference sequence). V shed 5 bases and J shed 6 bases, with 20 bases lying between them. CDR3 coding DNA: TGTGCCAGCAGCAGCACACAGGGAGCCCCCCTCGAGCAGTACTTC. This encodes CASSSTQGAPLEQYF.

This rearrangement joins TRBV15 to TRBJ2-3; the D gene could be TRBD1 or TRBD2 (6 bases each). The CDR3 runs 14 residues. Germline V gene data show CDR1 as LNHNV and CDR2 as YYDKDF (reference sequence). The germline V and J ends were trimmed by 5 bases and 9 bases, with 18 bases remaining between them. CDR3 in amino acids: CATSSQLAQGTQYF. DNA of the CDR3: TGTGCCACCAGCTCCCAACTAGCCCAGGGGACGCAGTATTTT.

This clonotype came up many times. The chain is built from TRBV7-2 and TRBJ2-7; 10 bases are a match to TRBD2. This CDR3 has 16 amino acids. J was trimmed by 2 bases and V by 4 bases; bases with no gene match: 8. The germline V gene has CDR1 SGHTA and CDR2 FQGNSA. The CDR3 DNA is TGTGCCAGCAGCTCGTCGCGGCTAGCGGGAGCCTACGAGCAGTACTTC. Amino acid sequence: CASSSSRLAGAYEQYF.